This TCR beta chain was obtained from a study of a mutant IDH1 vaccine in newly diagnosed glioma. Turning to the study itself: Most had both radiotherapy and temozolomide beforehand; others had only one.

Data came from immunoSEQ multiplex PCR; TCRdb stores just in-frame clones and leaves some out. The sample records more than 50,000 clones, almost 65% being singletons. The time point is: week 47, end of study. Topical imiquimod was applied with each vaccine dose, which held 300 ug of mutant IDH1 20-mer peptide. Patients had eight vaccinations, in weeks 1, 3, 5, 7, 11, 15, 19 and 23. Concerning this clone itself: The target antigen is unknown.

V lost 4 bases and J 1 base, leaving 23 bases between the germline ends. The CDR3 runs to 18 residues. The V gene's germline CDR1 is SGHRS and CDR2 YFSETQ. The sequence came from a man in his forties with glioma. Some clones in this sample may be carry-over from other donors' samples. The sample was peripheral blood mononuclear cells (PBMCs), taken from a glioma patient whose treatment included an IDH1 peptide vaccine. The chain combines TRBV5-1 with TRBJ1-1; TRBD1 might be the D (5 bases). CDR3 coding DNA: TGCGCCAGCAGCGCCCTCCCCAGGGACGCCACAACGAACACTGAAGCTTTCTTT. This gives the protein CASSALPRDATTNTEAFF. The full variable domain, in which reference TRBV5-1 and TRBJ1-1 provide the parts outside the CDR3, is KAGVTQTPRYLIKTRGQQVTLSCSPISGHRSVSWYQQTPGQGLQFLFEYFSETQRNKGNFPGRFSGRQFSNSRSEMNVSTLELGDSALYLCASSALPRDATTNTEAFFGQGTRLTVV.